The clone carrying this T cell receptor (beta chain) has a single count. Data came from immunoSEQ multiplex PCR; TCRdb stores just in-frame clones and leaves some out. The sample lists roughly 230,000 clones; 65% to 90% were seen once. V was clipped by 7 bases and J by 7 bases, with 10 bases between them. The CDR3 totals 12 residues. This entry comes from a study of blood T cell repertoires in COVID-19. The TCR sequence derives from a man over 45 with COVID-19, enrolled during active disease. The chain uses TRBV23-1 and TRBJ2-2; D unclear. TRBV23-1 qualifies as an ORF whose function is uncertain. Sequencing was done on a sample of peripheral blood. CDR3 DNA: TGCGCCAGCAAAAGCCTCGGCGGGGAGCTGTTTTTT. It codes for CASKSLGGELFF.